This T cell receptor beta chain was observed in a study of T cell responses to AZD1222 COVID-19 vaccine (dated by TCRdb to about 2021). With regard to the full study: AZD1222 recipients whose second dose came at about 4 weeks and those whose second dose came at about 12 weeks were combined into one group, since spike-specific TCR depth and breadth did not differ between the two schedules. A total of approximately 230 trial participants underwent TCR sequencing, of whom 207 received two doses of AZD1222 and about 26 received two doses of the MenACWY control vaccine. Trial participants were enrolled into age subgroups of 18-55, 56-69 and 70-plus years, which contained around 150, 29 and 61 TCR-sequenced participants, respectively. Results the study describes overall, beyond this receptor: Because no day 14 peak-response samples were available, the repertoires could be characterized only after the peak T cell response. Only a handful of AZD1222 recipients were SARS-CoV-2 seropositive at baseline, limiting conclusions about previously exposed vaccinees. In the small 56-69-year group, the increase in depth fell short of significance, most likely because of low power. Reportedly, close to half of the unique spike-specific TCRs recognized epitopes lying outside the regions that are mutated in the B.1.351 and B.1.1.7 variants. The whole spike protein was spanned by vaccine-associated CD4 TCRs, and dominant responses were seen in regions 160-218 and 743-854. A significant rise in spike-specific TCR breadth and depth was observed after two AZD1222 doses relative to day 0 and relative to MenACWY recipients. Participants were mostly white British and included more females than males, and it was suggested by the authors that clonal diversity may have been underestimated.

Reading the label with the study, this specimen's time point is: baseline before first vaccination. Samples from vaccinated people were obtained from the UK trials COV001 and COV002, which included a single-blind randomized controlled phase 2/3 trial of AZD1222 (ChAdOx1 nCoV-19) in healthy adults. For TCRbeta chain sequencing, PBMC samples from trial participants were taken at day 0 and at day 28 after the second dose. The CDR3 regions of human TCRbeta chains were analyzed by immunosequencing. From the authors' description of their analysis: Repertoire TCRs were matched against a reference library of SARS-CoV-2-specific TCRs generated with the MIRA antigen-specificity platform. Breadth was defined as the fraction of unique TCRs that were SARS-CoV-2-associated. Depth was defined as the fraction of total T cells that were SARS-CoV-2-associated. Each spike-specific TCR was assigned to its reactive spike region and to a CD4 or CD8 class using the MIRA data. Log10-transformed breadth and depth values were compared by one-way ANOVA with Sidak's multiple comparisons tests. As stored in TCRdb, this immuneACCESS dataset retains in-frame rearrangements with V and J assigned. A fraction of the clones does not appear; measured against another copy, unresolved V genes explain less than half of the discrepancy, and the remainder lacks a known reason. Clone size and V and J calls were adopted from that table, with D and trimming inferred from the DNA. The sample profile shows 100,000 to 150,000 clones; about 87% of them were found once. Clones ranked in the top ten supply 10% of the sample.

Worth noting for this clone: Its antigen has not been determined. No clone much larger than this one lies a single base away; base qualities are absent.

Inclusive of the bounding cysteine and phenylalanine, the CDR3 is 14 residues long. The retained sequence is limited to the CDR3, 42 bases, with the frame set at the first base. V loses 3 bases at its end and J loses 2 bases; junction bases beyond the gene matches: 3. CDR1 and CDR2 were assigned from the germline V gene as MDHEN and SYDVKM. Source: peripheral blood, taken on day 0 of AZD1222 vaccination. The sequence was collected from an adult in good health. This sequence uses TRBV28 and TRBJ2-5; TRBD1 aligns with 7 central bases. The CDR3 region reads CASSFLDRQETQYF. At the DNA level, the sequence is TGTGCCAGCAGTTTTCTGGACAGGCAAGAGACCCAGTACTTC.